This TCR beta chain was recovered during a study of T cell repertoires in cytomegalovirus infection. Via MiXCR, TCRdb re-called the reads, giving one row per CDR3 protein. The table lists 300,000 or so distinct CDR3 sequences, more than 20% of them singletons, with 14% in the top ten. CDR3 size: 15 residues. Between the trimmed V and J ends, which lost 1 base and 1 base, there was a span of 12 bases. The germline gives CDR1 DFQATT, CDR2 SNEGSKA (reference sequence). The genes are TRBV20-1 and TRBJ2-3; a possible D gene is TRBD2 (6 bases). This sequence was found in a human donor in good health (CMV status not recorded). Some clones in this sample may be carry-over from other donors' samples. Sequences were obtained from PBMCs. The CDR3 loop reads CSARAGTSGTDTQYF. The DNA of the CDR3 is TGCAGTGCTAGAGCCGGGACTTCGGGCACAGATACGCAGTATTTT.